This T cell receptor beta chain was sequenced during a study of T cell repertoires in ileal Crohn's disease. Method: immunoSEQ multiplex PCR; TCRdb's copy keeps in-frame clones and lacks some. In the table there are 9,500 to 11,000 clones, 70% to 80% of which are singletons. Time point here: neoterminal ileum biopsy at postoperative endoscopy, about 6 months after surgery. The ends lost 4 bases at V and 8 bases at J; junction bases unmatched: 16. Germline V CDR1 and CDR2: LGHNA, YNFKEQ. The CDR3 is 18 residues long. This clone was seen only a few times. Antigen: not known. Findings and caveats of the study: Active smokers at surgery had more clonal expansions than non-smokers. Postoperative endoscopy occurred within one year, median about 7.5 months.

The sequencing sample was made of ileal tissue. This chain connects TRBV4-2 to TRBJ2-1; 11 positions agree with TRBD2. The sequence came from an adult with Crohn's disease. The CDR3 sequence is CASSPHDPSGGPYDEQFF. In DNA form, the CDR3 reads TGTGCCAGCAGCCCACATGACCCTAGCGGGGGGCCGTACGATGAGCAGTTCTTC.